Below, 24 T cell receptor beta chains from the same sample are listed, as sequenced in a study of beta chain features in type 1 diabetes. Study-wide results and limits: Shorter TCRB CDR3s, moderately but significantly so, were found in Type 1 diabetes patients in all four CD4+ subsets.

Their recognized antigens are unknown. Expressed TCRB transcripts got sequenced, as all isolated RNA was reverse transcribed. Data came from immunoSEQ multiplex PCR; TCRdb stores just in-frame clones and leaves some out. The repertoire includes under 200,000 clones, 8% to 8.5% of them detected once, and 0.45% to 0.55% sits in the top ten. Sequenced input: central memory CD4+ T cells from blood. The origin of the receptors is a woman under 30 with type 1 diabetes.

This rearrangement joins TRBV7-9 to TRBJ2-1; weak D call: TRBD1 (5 bases). The V end was cut by 3 bases, the J end by 6 bases, with 15 bases between. Germline CDR1 and CDR2: SEHNR and FQNEAQ (reference sequence). The CDR3 is made up of 15 amino acids. The CDR3 is CASSLTLYQGNEQFF. The CDR3, as DNA: TGTGCCAGCAGCTTGACGTTATACCAGGGCAATGAGCAGTTCTTC.

This sequence joins TRBV5-1 and TRBJ2-1; no firm D call. Germline V lookup: CDR1 SGHRS, CDR2 YFSETQ. Trimming took off 0 bases at V and 5 bases at J, with 15 bases between the two ends. The CDR3 is 16 amino acids. DNA of the CDR3: TGCGCCAGCAGCTTGGGCTCGGTATCTTTCGACAATGAGCAGTTCTTC. It is translated as CASSLGSVSFDNEQFF.

V and J are TRBV28 and TRBJ2-3; D unclear. This CDR3 region has 13 residues. V lost 2 bases, J lost 6 bases, and 9 bases lay in between. Per the germline V gene, CDR1 is MDHEN and CDR2 is SYDVKM. CDR3 region: CASSLPPVDTQYF. The CDR3 nucleotides are TGTGCCAGCAGTTTACCCCCCGTGGATACGCAGTATTTT.

This clone was counted between two and nine times. The V and J genes are TRBV7-2 and TRBJ1-2; 7 positions match TRBD1. Germline trimming cut 2 bases from V and 8 bases from J; bases unmatched to any gene: 5. This CDR3 region has 13 residues. CDR1 SGHTA and CDR2 FQGNSA come from the germline V gene. This CDR3 is CASSLRGQQGYTF. The CDR3, as DNA: TGTGCCAGCAGCTTAAGGGGACAGCAGGGCTACACCTTC.

The CDR3 sequence: CSANRQYEQYF. CDR3 sequence (DNA): TGCAGTGCCAACAGACAGTACGAGCAGTACTTC. The rearrangement links TRBV20-1 to TRBJ2-5, with D possibly TRBD1 on 5 matching bases. With the DNA end fitting TRBJ2-7 better, the J assignment may be wrong. There are 11 residues in the CDR3. The germline CDR1 and CDR2 sequences are DFQATT and SNEGSKA (reference sequence).

This clone has just a few counts. The rearrangement uses TRBV27 and TRBJ1-5; 8 nucleotides align to TRBD1. Per the germline V gene, CDR1 is MNHEY and CDR2 is SMNVEV (reference sequence). The CDR3 has 15 amino acids. With 3 bases clipped from V and 9 bases from J, the junction kept 10 bases outside the gene matches. CDR3 in DNA: TGTGCCAGCAGTTTGGGGACAGGACCTAGCAGGCCCCAGCATTTT. Amino acid sequence: CASSLGTGPSRPQHF.

This clone has more than one count but fewer than ten. This chain links TRBV19 with TRBJ2-3; weak D call: TRBD2 (6 bases). In germline, CDR1 is LNHDA, CDR2 SQIVND (reference sequence). This CDR3 has 12 residues. V lost 2 bases and J lost 8, with 8 bases in between. CDR3 sequence reads: CASSIPEGTQYF. The CDR3 DNA sequence: TGTGCCAGTAGTATACCGGAGGGTACGCAGTATTTT. The full variable domain, rest sourced from reference TRBV19 and TRBJ2-3, is DGGITQSPKYLFRKEGQNVTLSCEQNLNHDAMYWYRQDPGQGLRLIYYSQIVNDFQKGDIAEGYSVSREKKESFPLTVTSAQKNPTAFYLCASSIPEGTQYFGPGTRLTVL.

This rearrangement joins TRBV7-9 to TRBJ1-1; D might be TRBD1 (6 bases). The V gene's germline CDR1 is SEHNR and CDR2 FQNEAQ (reference sequence). The V end lost 3 bases, the J end lost 0 bases, and 11 bases lay between the germline ends. The CDR3 contains 15 residues. The CDR3 DNA follows: TGTGCCAGCAGCTTGTTGGGGGCTTTGAACACTGAAGCTTTCTTT. Translating it yields CASSLLGALNTEAFF.

The sample holds a few counts of this clone. The sample holds other DNA sequences that translate to the same CDR3. V is TRBV7-2 and J is TRBJ2-5; weak D call: TRBD1 (6 bases). V dropped 6 bases and J dropped 2 bases, with 10 bases sitting between them. Per the germline V gene, CDR1 is SGHTA and CDR2 is FQGNSA. The CDR3 length is 13 residues. CDR3 DNA: TGTGCCAGCAGTTTCGGACAGCAAGAGACCCAGTACTTC. It specifies CASSFGQQETQYF.

This clone was picked up a small number of times. The DNA for the CDR3 is TGTGCCAGCAGCCAAGAACTAGCGGGAGGGTCCTACGAGCAGTACTTC. It specifies CASSQELAGGSYEQYF. This sequence joins TRBV4-2 and TRBJ2-7; 13 nucleotides match TRBD2. From germline, CDR1 is LGHNA and CDR2 YNFKEQ. After removal of 0 bases from V and 1 base from J, the junction contained 0 bases not matched to a gene. The CDR3 is 16 residues long.

This clone occurred a few times. The chain uses TRBV25-1 and TRBJ2-7; TRBD2 aligns across 10 bases. With V trimmed by 8 bases and J by 3 bases, 4 bases remained unmatched. The germline V gene encodes CDR1 MGHDK and CDR2 SYGVNS. The CDR3 is 13 residues long. Here the CDR3 reads CASGLAENYEQYF. CDR3 coding DNA: TGTGCCAGCGGACTAGCGGAGAACTACGAGCAGTACTTC.

A few counts support this clone. This chain links TRBV5-4 with TRBJ2-6; TRBD2 matches 8 bases. CDR1 and CDR2 (germline): SGHNT, YYREEE (reference sequence). J gave up 2 bases and V 2 bases, and 3 bases lay outside the gene matches. This CDR3 is 16 amino acids long. The CDR3 spells CASSLAGAAGANVLTF. The CDR3 coding sequence is TGTGCCAGCAGCTTAGCGGGAGCGGCTGGGGCCAACGTCCTGACTTTC.

This clone showed up many times. This rearrangement joins TRBV2 to TRBJ2-1; 11 nucleotides line up with TRBD2. The germline CDR1 and CDR2 sequences are SNHLY and FYNNEI. Trimming took 6 bases from V and 5 from J; bases not matched to a gene: 6. CDR3 length equals 15 residues. The CDR3 sequence is CASRVTSGGHNEQFF. The CDR3 bases are TGTGCCAGCAGGGTAACTAGCGGGGGTCACAATGAGCAGTTCTTC.

V usage is TRBV18 and J usage is TRBJ2-2; 7 bases map to TRBD1. The CDR3 contains 14 residues. CDR1 KGHSH and CDR2 LQKENI come from the germline V gene. The trim removed 3 bases at V and 6 bases at J, leaving 4 bases unmatched. The CDR3 DNA follows: TGTGCCAGCTCACCGACAGGGATCGCCGGGGAGCTGTTTTTT. Encoded protein: CASSPTGIAGELFF.

The chain uses TRBV7-9 and TRBJ1-6; perhaps TRBD1 as D (6 bases). Germline CDR1 reads SEHNR; CDR2 reads FQNEAQ (reference sequence). This CDR3 region has 15 residues. V was clipped by 6 bases and J by 8 bases, with 17 bases between them. CDR3 region: CASRPQGNEDSPLHF. The CDR3, as DNA: TGTGCCAGCAGACCCCAGGGGAATGAAGATTCACCCCTCCACTTT.

This clone has a handful of counts. The chain carries TRBV29-1 and TRBJ1-2; D unresolved. This CDR3 region has 11 residues. V gave up 7 bases and J gave up 8 bases, with 14 bases separating them. CDR1 and CDR2 (germline): SQVTM, ANQGSEA. CDR3 nucleotides: TGCAGCGCCACGCACCTCGAGGGCTACACCTTC. It codes for CSATHLEGYTF.

The chain combines TRBV4-2 with TRBJ1-1, with a weak D call TRBD1 (5 bases). The V gene lost 4 bases and the J gene lost 4 bases, with 13 bases spanning the gap. The CDR3 totals 14 residues. From germline, CDR1 is LGHNA and CDR2 YNFKEQ. The CDR3 spells CASSLQLGVTEAFF. In DNA form, the CDR3 reads TGTGCCAGCAGCCTCCAGTTAGGGGTCACTGAAGCTTTCTTT.

The sample holds a few counts of this clone. The genes are TRBV7-9 and TRBJ1-5; D is undetermined. The CDR3 loop spans 13 amino acids. The V gene's germline CDR1 is SEHNR and CDR2 FQNEAQ (reference sequence). V dropped 1 base and J dropped 4 bases, with 5 bases sitting between them. The CDR3 loop reads CASSLVENQPQHF. The DNA for the CDR3 is TGTGCCAGCAGCTTAGTCGAGAATCAGCCCCAGCATTTT.

V is TRBV14 and J is TRBJ2-1, with 7 bases that match TRBD2. Germline CDR1 is SGHDN and CDR2 is FVKESK. V gave up 6 bases and J gave up 7 bases; unmatched junction bases: 6. This CDR3 is 13 amino acids long. The CDR3 sequence: CASRTMGGNEQFF. CDR3 bases: TGTGCCAGCAGGACAATGGGGGGGAATGAGCAGTTCTTC.

This sequence joins TRBV12-5 and TRBJ2-3; D uncertain. Trimming removed 3 bases at V and 4 bases at J, with 8 bases between. CDR3 length equals 13 residues. CDR1 is LGHNT, CDR2 FRNRAP, per germline. CDR3 DNA sequence: TGTGCTAGTGGTTTCCAAGCCGCAGATACGCAGTATTTT. It translates to CASGFQAADTQYF.

This clone came up once. The V call is TRBV6-5, the J call TRBJ1-2, with 9 bases that match TRBD1. Per germline, CDR1 MNHEY and CDR2 SVGAGI. This CDR3 region has 13 residues. V lost 6 bases, J lost 5 bases, and 4 bases stayed unmatched. The CDR3 DNA reads as TGTGCCAGCAGGGCGGGACAGGGATATGGCTACACCTTC. Translating gives CASRAGQGYGYTF.

This clone was counted at least ten times. The chain employs TRBV4-3 and TRBJ2-1, with D perhaps matching TRBD2 (5 bases). Trimming shortened V by 3 bases and J by 1 base, and 13 bases separated the two germline ends. The CDR3 loop spans 16 amino acids. Germline loops: CDR1 LGHNA, CDR2 YSLEER. This CDR3 reads CASSHLGSPSYNEQFF. For the CDR3, the DNA is TGCGCCAGCAGCCACCTAGGGAGCCCTTCCTACAATGAGCAGTTCTTC.

This clone appeared a few times. The gene calls are TRBV11-3 and TRBJ2-1; 10 bases are a match to TRBD2. This CDR3 has 14 amino acids. CDR1 and CDR2 (germline): SGHNT, YENEEA. Germline trimming cut 4 bases from V and 4 bases from J; bases unmatched to any gene: 1. The CDR3 nucleotides are TGTGCCAGCAGCTCGGGACTAGCGTACAATGAGCAGTTCTTC. This sequence encodes CASSSGLAYNEQFF.

This rearrangement joins TRBV10-3 to TRBJ2-5; TRBD1 aligns across 9 bases. This CDR3 region has 13 residues. Trimming cost V 10 bases and J 4 bases; bases outside gene matches: 7. Per germline, CDR1 ENHRY and CDR2 SYGVKD. The CDR3 loop reads CATEQGAGETQYF. As DNA, the CDR3 is TGTGCCACCGAACAGGGGGCTGGAGAGACCCAGTACTTC.